These 10 T cell receptor beta chains originate from one sample sequenced in a study of blood T cell repertoires in COVID-19. Profiling relied on immunoSEQ multiplex PCR, and the TCRdb table lists in-frame clones only, not all of them. This sample has about 41,000 clones, with roughly 91% found just once. The sequencing input was peripheral blood. Source of these receptors: a human donor in a cohort sampled during active COVID-19.

V and J are TRBV2 and TRBJ2-3; maybe TRBD2 (5 bases). The V gene lost 4 bases and the J gene lost 2 bases, with 10 bases spanning the gap. The CDR3 runs to 14 residues. Germline assignment: CDR1 SNHLY and CDR2 FYNNEI. The CDR3 bases are TGTGCCAGCAGTGGGCGGGTTTCCACAGATACGCAGTATTTT. Its protein is CASSGRVSTDTQYF.

J is TRBJ1-2 and V is TRBV3-1 (or the pseudogene TRBV3-2); D is ambiguous. This CDR3 is 16 amino acids long. Per the germline V gene, CDR1 is LGHDT and CDR2 is YNNKEL (reference sequence). The V end lost 0 bases, the J end lost 0 bases, and 11 bases lay between the germline ends. For the CDR3, the DNA is TGTGCCAGCAGCCAAGATCGACACTCCGCTAACTATGGCTACACCTTC. This gives the protein CASSQDRHSANYGYTF.

The chain recombines TRBV5-1 with TRBJ2-7, with a weak D call TRBD1 (6 bases). Between the trimmed V and J ends, which lost 0 bases and 4 bases, there was a span of 11 bases. Germline loops: CDR1 SGHRS, CDR2 YFSETQ. This CDR3 spans 14 amino acids. The CDR3 sequence is CASSLDRDRYEQYF. The CDR3, as DNA: TGCGCCAGCAGCTTGGACAGGGATAGGTACGAGCAGTACTTC.

This clone was detected only once. This chain connects TRBV5-1 to TRBJ1-2, with unresolved D. V gave up 0 bases and J gave up 5 bases, with 11 bases separating them. The CDR3 runs 14 residues. CDR1 and CDR2 from the germline V gene are SGHRS and YFSETQ. The CDR3 DNA follows: TGCGCCAGCAGCTTGGCAGGTGAAGGTTATGGCTACACCTTC. It is translated as CASSLAGEGYGYTF.

The J gene is TRBJ1-1, the V gene TRBV5-4; 7 bases map to TRBD1. Trimming removed 4 bases from V and 4 bases from J; junction bases left unmatched: 7. The CDR3 runs 14 residues. CDR1 is SGHNT, CDR2 YYREEE, per germline (reference sequence). Here the CDR3 DNA reads TGTGCCAGCAGCCCCAGACAGGGCGGCACTGAAGCTTTCTTT. Its protein product is CASSPRQGGTEAFF.

This chain links TRBV2 with TRBJ1-3, with 7 positions matching TRBD1. The J segment lost 0 bases and the V segment lost 8 bases, leaving 7 bases of the junction unmatched. The CDR3 sequence is 15 residues long. Per the germline V gene, CDR1 is SNHLY and CDR2 is FYNNEI. As DNA, the CDR3 is TGTGCCAGCGGAGACAGGGCTCCCTCTGGAAACACCATATATTTT. Translating gives CASGDRAPSGNTIYF. The whole variable domain, filled in from reference TRBV2 and TRBJ1-3, reads EPEVTQTPSHQVTQMGQEVILRCVPISNHLYFYWYRQILGQKVEFLVSFYNNEISEKSEIFDDQFSVERPDGSNFTLKIRSTKLEDSAMYFCASGDRAPSGNTIYFGEGSWLTVV.

The V gene is TRBV10-3, the J gene TRBJ2-2; a weak D match, TRBD2 (6 bases). V was cut by 4 bases and J by 6 bases, with 12 bases left in between. The germline gives CDR1 ENHRY, CDR2 SYGVKD. The CDR3 spans 14 residues. Written as DNA, the CDR3 is TGTGCCATCAGTGGCCGGACTACCCCCGGGGAGCTGTTTTTT. Protein: CAISGRTTPGELFF.

The gene calls are TRBV7-9 and TRBJ1-1, with D possibly being TRBD1 (5 bases). CDR3 length equals 13 residues. CDR1 is SEHNR, CDR2 FQNEAQ, per germline (reference sequence). V shed 4 bases and J shed 5 bases, with 11 bases lying between them. The CDR3 nucleotides read TGTGCCAGCAGCTCCAGGGTCGGGACTGAAGCTTTCTTT. Protein product: CASSSRVGTEAFF.

This sequence joins TRBV28 and TRBJ1-5, with no clear D. This CDR3 spans 11 amino acids. V shed 6 bases and J shed 4 bases, with 4 bases lying between them. Germline CDR1 reads MDHEN; CDR2 reads SYDVKM. CDR3 DNA sequence: TGTGCCAGCAGCGTTAATCAGCCCCAGCATTTT. This sequence encodes CASSVNQPQHF.

DNA for the CDR3: TGTGCCACAGGCCGGGAGCTGAATTCACCCCTCCACTTT. Its translation: CATGRELNSPLHF. The rearrangement joins TRBV6-5 to TRBJ1-6; D gene unclear. The CDR3 totals 13 residues. V lost 10 bases, J lost 7 bases, and 14 bases lay in between. Germline values: CDR1 MNHEY, CDR2 SVGAGI.